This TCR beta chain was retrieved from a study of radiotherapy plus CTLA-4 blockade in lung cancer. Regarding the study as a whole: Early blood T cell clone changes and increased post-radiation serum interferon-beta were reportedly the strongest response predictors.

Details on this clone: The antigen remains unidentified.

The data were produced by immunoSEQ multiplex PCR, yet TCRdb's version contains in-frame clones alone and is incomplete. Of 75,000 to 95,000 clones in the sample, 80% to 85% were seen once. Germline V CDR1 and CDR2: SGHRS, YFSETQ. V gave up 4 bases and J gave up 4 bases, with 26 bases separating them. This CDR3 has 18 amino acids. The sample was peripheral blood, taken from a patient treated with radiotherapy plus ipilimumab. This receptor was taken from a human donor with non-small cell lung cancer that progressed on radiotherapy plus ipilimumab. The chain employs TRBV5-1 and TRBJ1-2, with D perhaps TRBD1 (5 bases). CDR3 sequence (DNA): TGCGCCAGCAGCCCCTCTGTAGGGGAGGAGCGGTACCGCTATGGCTACACCTTC. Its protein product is CASSPSVGEERYRYGYTF.